This T cell receptor (beta chain) was sequenced during a study of response to subunit inactivated influenza vaccine (dated by TCRdb to the late 2010s). Background for the entire study: Deep quantitative T cell receptor repertoire profiling was used in the study to track responses to a trivalent subunit inactivated influenza vaccine.

The CDR3 runs 15 amino acids, cysteine and phenylalanine included. Only the CDR3 DNA stays, 45 bases, in frame from base 1. Trimming removed 1 base from V and 0 bases from J, leaving 7 bases between the germline ends. The library was generated by RT-PCR. The data were produced on an Illumina HiSeq 2500. In TCRdb, the public reads were trimmed at Q25 with fastp and aligned with MiXCR, with productive beta chains retained. Rows matching on CDR3 protein sequence are summarized as one entry with the most common DNA and genes. In this sample the table shows 500,000 to 650,000 distinct CDR3 sequences, 7.5% to 8.5% of which occur a single time. 10% to 15% of the sample rests with the top ten. This clonotype was seen repeatedly, ten times or more. Its antigen remains unidentified. Base qualities are not recorded, but no much larger clone differs from it by a single base. Broad study findings and their caveats: It was suggested by the authors that each seasonal influenza vaccination may recruit only a limited number of new T cells.

Recombination joined TRBV12-3 or TRBV12-4 with TRBJ2-1; no D segment can be confidently identified. The sequence was obtained from a man between 50 and 75 years old who received an inactivated influenza vaccine. Donor details come from another sample of the same person, matched by shared clones. The starting material was PBMCs from blood, obtained roughly 24 months after vaccination. The CDR3 sequence is CASSLGWSSYNEQFF. The nucleotides are TGTGCCAGCAGTTTAGGGTGGAGCTCCTACAATGAGCAGTTCTTC.